The 4 T cell receptor beta chains presented below share a single source sample, sequenced in a study of T cell responses to AZD1222 COVID-19 vaccine. Data came from immunoSEQ multiplex PCR; TCRdb stores just in-frame clones and leaves some out. The table lists some 140,000 clones, less than 90% of them singletons. The specimen comprised peripheral blood, sampled on day 0 of MenACWY control vaccination. All receptors derive from an adult in good health.

This clone turned up a few times. The chain links TRBV11-2 to TRBJ2-3, with 8 bases that match TRBD2. Trimming removed 3 bases from V and 1 base from J; junction bases left unmatched: 3. The CDR3 contains 15 residues. CDR1 is SGHAT, CDR2 FQNNGV, per germline. The CDR3 sequence is CASSFTAGGTDTQYF. CDR3 bases: TGTGCCAGCAGCTTCACAGCGGGGGGCACAGATACGCAGTATTTT.

The V gene is TRBV9, the J gene TRBJ2-7; 9 bases are a match to TRBD1. The CDR3 runs to 14 residues. Germline V CDR1 and CDR2: SGDLS, YYNGEE. V was pared by 4 bases and J by 3 bases, with 5 bases of the junction left unmatched. The CDR3 sequence: CASSRTGEFYEQYF. CDR3 bases: TGTGCCAGCAGCCGGACAGGGGAGTTCTACGAGCAGTACTTC.

The chain is built from TRBV21-1 and TRBJ2-6. TRBV21-1 is given as a pseudogene. CDR3 length: 17 amino acids. CDR3 sequence (DNA): TGTGCCAGCAGCAAAGGAAAACCGGGGCCCTGCGACAACGTCCTGACTTTC. It specifies CASSKGKPGPCDNVLTF.

The rearrangement joins TRBV30 to TRBJ2-3; D is uncertain. This CDR3 contains 11 residues. From germline, CDR1 is GTSNPN and CDR2 SVGIG (reference sequence). V dropped 3 bases and J dropped 3 bases, with 4 bases sitting between them. The CDR3 protein is CAWRGTDTQYF. CDR3 coding DNA: TGTGCCTGGAGGGGGACAGATACGCAGTATTTT. Full variable domain (outside the CDR3, taken from reference TRBV30 and TRBJ2-3): SQTIHQWPATLVQPVGSPLSLECTVEGTSNPNLYWYRQAAGRGLQLLFYSVGIGQISSEVPQNLSASRPQDRQFILSSKKLLLSDSGFYLCAWRGTDTQYFGPGTRLTVL.